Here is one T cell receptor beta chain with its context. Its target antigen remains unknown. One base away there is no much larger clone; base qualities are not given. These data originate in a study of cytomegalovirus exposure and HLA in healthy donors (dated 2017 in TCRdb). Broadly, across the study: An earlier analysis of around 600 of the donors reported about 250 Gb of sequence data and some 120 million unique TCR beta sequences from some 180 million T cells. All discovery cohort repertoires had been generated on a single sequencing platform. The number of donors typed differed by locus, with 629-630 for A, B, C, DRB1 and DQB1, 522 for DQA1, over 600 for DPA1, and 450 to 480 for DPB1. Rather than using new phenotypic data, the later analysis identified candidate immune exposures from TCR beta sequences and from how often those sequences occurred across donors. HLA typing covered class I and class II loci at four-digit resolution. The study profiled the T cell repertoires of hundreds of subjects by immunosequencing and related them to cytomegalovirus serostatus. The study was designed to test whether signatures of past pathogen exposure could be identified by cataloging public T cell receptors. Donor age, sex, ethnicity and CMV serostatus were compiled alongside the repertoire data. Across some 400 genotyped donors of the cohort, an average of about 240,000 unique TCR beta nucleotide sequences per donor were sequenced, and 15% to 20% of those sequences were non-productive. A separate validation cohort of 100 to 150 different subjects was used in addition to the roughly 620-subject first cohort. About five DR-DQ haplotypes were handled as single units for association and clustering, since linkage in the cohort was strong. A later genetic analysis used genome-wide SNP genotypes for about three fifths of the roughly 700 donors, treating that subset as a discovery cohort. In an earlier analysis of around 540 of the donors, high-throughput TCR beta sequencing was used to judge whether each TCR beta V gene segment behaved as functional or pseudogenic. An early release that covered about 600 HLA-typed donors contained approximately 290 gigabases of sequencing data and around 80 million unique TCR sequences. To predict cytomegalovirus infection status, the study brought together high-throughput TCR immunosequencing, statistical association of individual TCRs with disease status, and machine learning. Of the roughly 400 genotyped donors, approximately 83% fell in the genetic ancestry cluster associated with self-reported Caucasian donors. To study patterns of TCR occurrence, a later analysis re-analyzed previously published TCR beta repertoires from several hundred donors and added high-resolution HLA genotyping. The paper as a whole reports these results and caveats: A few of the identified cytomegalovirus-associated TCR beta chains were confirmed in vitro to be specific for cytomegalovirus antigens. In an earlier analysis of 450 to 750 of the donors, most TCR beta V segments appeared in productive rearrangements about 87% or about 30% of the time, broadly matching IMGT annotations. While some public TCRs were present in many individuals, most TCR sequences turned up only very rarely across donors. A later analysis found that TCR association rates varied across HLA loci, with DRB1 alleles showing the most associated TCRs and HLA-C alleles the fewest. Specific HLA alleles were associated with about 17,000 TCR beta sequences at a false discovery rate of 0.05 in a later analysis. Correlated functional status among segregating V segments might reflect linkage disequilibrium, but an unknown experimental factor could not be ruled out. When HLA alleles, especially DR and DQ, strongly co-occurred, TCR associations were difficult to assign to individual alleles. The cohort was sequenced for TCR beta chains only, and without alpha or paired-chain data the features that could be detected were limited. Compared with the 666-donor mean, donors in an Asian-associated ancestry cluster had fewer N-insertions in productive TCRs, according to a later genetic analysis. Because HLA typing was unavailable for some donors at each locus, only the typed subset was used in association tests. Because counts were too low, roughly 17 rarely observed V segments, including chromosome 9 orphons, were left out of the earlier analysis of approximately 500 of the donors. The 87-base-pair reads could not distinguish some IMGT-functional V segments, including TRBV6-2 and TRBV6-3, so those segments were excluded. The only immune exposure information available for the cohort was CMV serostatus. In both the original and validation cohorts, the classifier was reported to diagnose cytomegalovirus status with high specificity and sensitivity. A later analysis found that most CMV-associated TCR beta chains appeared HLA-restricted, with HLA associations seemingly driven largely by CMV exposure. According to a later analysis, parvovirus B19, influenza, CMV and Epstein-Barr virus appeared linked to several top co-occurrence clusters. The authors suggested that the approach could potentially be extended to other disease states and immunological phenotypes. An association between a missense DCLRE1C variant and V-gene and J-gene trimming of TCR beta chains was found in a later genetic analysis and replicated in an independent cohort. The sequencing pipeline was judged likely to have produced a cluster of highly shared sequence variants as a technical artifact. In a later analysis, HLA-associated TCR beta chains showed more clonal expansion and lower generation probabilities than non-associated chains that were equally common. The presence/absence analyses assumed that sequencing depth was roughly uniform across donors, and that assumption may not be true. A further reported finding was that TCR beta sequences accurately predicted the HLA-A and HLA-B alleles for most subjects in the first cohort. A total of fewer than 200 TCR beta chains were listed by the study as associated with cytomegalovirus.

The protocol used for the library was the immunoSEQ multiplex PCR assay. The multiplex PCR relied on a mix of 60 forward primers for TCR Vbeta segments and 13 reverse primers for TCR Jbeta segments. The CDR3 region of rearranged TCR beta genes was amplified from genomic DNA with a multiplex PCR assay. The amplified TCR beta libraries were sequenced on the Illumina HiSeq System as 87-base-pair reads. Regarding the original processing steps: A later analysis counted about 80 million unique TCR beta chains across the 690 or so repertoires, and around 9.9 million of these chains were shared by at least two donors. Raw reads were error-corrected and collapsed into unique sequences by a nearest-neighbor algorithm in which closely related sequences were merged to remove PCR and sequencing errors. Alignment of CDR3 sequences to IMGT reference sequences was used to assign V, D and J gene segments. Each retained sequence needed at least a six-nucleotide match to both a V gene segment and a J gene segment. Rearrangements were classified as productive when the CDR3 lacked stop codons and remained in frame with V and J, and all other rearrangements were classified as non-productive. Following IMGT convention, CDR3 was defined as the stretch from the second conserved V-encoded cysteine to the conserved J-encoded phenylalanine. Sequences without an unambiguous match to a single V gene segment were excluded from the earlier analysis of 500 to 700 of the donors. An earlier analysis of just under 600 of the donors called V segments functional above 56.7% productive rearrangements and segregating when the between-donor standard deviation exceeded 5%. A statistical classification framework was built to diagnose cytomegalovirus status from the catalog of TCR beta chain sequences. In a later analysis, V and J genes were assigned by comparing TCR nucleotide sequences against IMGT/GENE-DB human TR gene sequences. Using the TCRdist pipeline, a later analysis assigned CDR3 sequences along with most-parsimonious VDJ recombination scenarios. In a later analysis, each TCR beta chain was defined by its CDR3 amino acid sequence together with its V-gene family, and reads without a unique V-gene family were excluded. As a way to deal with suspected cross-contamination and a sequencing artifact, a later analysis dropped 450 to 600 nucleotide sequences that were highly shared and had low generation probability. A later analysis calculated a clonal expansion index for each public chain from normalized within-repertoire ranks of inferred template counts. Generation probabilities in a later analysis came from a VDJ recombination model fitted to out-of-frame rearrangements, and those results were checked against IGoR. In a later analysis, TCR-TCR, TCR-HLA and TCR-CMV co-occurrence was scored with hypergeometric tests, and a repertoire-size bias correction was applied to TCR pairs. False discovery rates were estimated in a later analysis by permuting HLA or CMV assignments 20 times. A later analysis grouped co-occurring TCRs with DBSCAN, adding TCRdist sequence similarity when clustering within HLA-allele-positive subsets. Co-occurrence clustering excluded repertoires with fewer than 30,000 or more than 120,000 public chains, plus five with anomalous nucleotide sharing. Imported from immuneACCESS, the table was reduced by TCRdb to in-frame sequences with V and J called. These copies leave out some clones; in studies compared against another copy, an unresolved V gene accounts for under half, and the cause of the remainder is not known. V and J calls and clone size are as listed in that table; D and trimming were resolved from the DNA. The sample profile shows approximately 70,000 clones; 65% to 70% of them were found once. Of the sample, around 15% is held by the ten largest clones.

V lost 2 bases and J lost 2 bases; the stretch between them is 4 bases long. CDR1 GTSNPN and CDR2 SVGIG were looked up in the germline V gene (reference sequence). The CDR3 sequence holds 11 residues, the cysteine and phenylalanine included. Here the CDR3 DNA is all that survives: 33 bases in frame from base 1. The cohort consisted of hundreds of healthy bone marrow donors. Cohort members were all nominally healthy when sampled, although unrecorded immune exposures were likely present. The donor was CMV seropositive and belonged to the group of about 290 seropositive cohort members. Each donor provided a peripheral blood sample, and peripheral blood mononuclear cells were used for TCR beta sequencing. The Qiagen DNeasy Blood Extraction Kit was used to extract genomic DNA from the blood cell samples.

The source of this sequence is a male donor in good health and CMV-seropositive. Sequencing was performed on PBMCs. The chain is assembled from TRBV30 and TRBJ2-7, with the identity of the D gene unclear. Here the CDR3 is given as CAWSTAYEQYF. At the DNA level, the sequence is TGTGCCTGGAGTACGGCCTACGAGCAGTACTTC. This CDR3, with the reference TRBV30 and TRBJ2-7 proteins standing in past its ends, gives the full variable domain SQTIHQWPATLVQPVGSPLSLECTVEGTSNPNLYWYRQAAGRGLQLLFYSVGIGQISSEVPQNLSASRPQDRQFILSSKKLLLSDSGFYLCAWSTAYEQYFGPGTRLTVT.